A selection of T cell receptor beta chains follows, all from one sample in a study of control samples from healthy donors and cancer patients. Assay used: immunoSEQ multiplex PCR; TCRdb lists only in-frame clones, some missing. The repertoire holds 400,000 to 500,000 clones, with 80% to 95% as singletons. Source material: PBMCs. Receptors originate from a man aged 35 to 55 with head and neck cancer. CDR3s leave out the opening cysteine and the closing phenylalanine or tryptophan.

cdr3_aa j_call v_call
ATSDVGATEAF TRBJ1-1 TRBV24-1
ASSLSMSNQPQH TRBJ1-5 TRBV27
ASSLSSPAITNTEAF TRBJ1-1 TRBV27
ASSLKGGSSYGYT TRBJ1-2 TRBV9
ASSPERALNTEAF TRBJ1-1 TRBV14
ASSGSQQEYYGYT TRBJ1-2 TRBV6-5
ASSPRSRGNTGELF TRBJ2-2 TRBV7-2
ASSQFDRVGYGYT TRBJ1-2 TRBV4-3
ASSLMGGTSSGNTIY TRBJ1-3 TRBV7-2
ASSVSTGNYGYT TRBJ1-2 TRBV7-9
ASSLGSSGEPDTQY TRBJ2-3 TRBV11-3
ASSPRIPQYT TRBJ1-2 TRBV27
SVNGRGYPEAF TRBJ1-1 TRBV29-1
ASSLSRREGRGNEQF TRBJ2-1 TRBV27
ASSQAGTGVYEQY TRBJ2-7 TRBV4-2
ASSLGEPNTEAF TRBJ1-1 TRBV5-5
ASGGEYTEAF TRBJ1-1 TRBV5-1
ASSSDSLNEKLF TRBJ1-4 TRBV28
ASLQRSPGGHNYGYT TRBJ1-2 TRBV28
ASSTGTSGIVEQY TRBJ2-7 TRBV7-8
ASRLSGTPGRSYNSPLH TRBJ1-6 TRBV27
ASSSQGSYEQY TRBJ2-7 TRBV6-5
ASSFLLDEQF TRBJ2-1 TRBV5-4
ASSPHDIYNEQF TRBJ2-1 TRBV27
ASSNDWTGATGELF TRBJ2-2 TRBV11-1
ASSPAGGHQPQH TRBJ1-5 TRBV18
ASSVEVSGRNEQF TRBJ2-1 TRBV9
ASGFQGGGEKLF TRBJ1-4 TRBV23-1
ATRDRGNYEQY TRBJ2-7 TRBV19
ASGGTGEVGNEQF TRBJ2-1 TRBV6-5
ASIRRGSTGYGYT TRBJ1-2 TRBV6-5
ASSSAGTGIADTQY TRBJ2-3 TRBV5-1
ASSITQVSYEQY TRBJ2-7 TRBV19
ASSPKDRGMVIQY TRBJ2-4 TRBV18
ASSPQAGPQETQY TRBJ2-5 TRBV7-3
ASSLRLAGELF TRBJ2-2 TRBV7-2
ASSPGQEYEQY TRBJ2-7 TRBV6-6
ASSYRTVGSGNTIY TRBJ1-3 TRBV3-1/TRBV3-2
ASSQGRASGNTIY TRBJ1-3 TRBV7-3
ASSPPSGSIYEQY TRBJ2-7 TRBV18
ASSQVEGVGNIQY TRBJ2-4 TRBV4-3
ASSRTAGAGGTGELF TRBJ2-2 TRBV6-2/TRBV6-3
ASIWGRGQPQH TRBJ1-5 TRBV28
ASSSRRGETRY TRBJ2-5 TRBV2
AWSGLAAYNEQF TRBJ2-1 TRBV30